This T cell receptor beta chain was identified during a study of T-cell memory formation after mild COVID-19. Overall study results and limits: Within pre-infection memory, some responding clones were found, suggesting cross-reactive memory joined. Mainly in CM and EM were contracting CD4+ clones; CD8+ were in EMRA.

TCRdb ran MiXCR on the 5' RACE reads and lists one entry per CDR3 protein. Of about 400,000 distinct CDR3 sequences listed, around a quarter are singletons. This clonotype showed up just a few times. The antigen is unknown. The receptor comes from an adult woman who had mild COVID-19 (a few samples of this study predate the infection). Cell type and time point are not known. The sequencing input was PBMCs or a T cell subset sorted from them (not recorded which).

The CDR3 DNA follows: TGTGCCAGAAGAGGACGGGAGAAACCCAAAGATACGCAGTATTTT. Its protein is CARRGREKPKDTQYF. The V call is TRBV25-1, the J call TRBJ2-3; D possibly corresponds to TRBD2 (6 bases). CDR1 is MGHDK and CDR2 is SYGVNS in the germline V gene. The CDR3 totals 15 residues. V was clipped by 9 bases and J by 5 bases, with 21 bases between them.